This passage covers 7 T cell receptor beta chains from one sample sequenced in a study of post-analysis software for immune sequencing data (dated by TCRdb to 2013 to 2016). Library creation used PCR. Sequencing relied on an Illumina HiSeq 2500. Unique molecular identifiers were incorporated into TCR beta cDNA libraries to reduce PCR and sequencing biases. TCRdb passed the public sequencing reads through fastp at Q25 and MiXCR, retaining productive beta sequences. Identical CDR3 protein sequences are pooled into one entry, listed with their most common genes and DNA. The sample contains hundreds of thousands of distinct CDR3 sequences, approximately 59% of them found a single time. Around 10% of the sample comes from the top ten. On the study overall, not on this receptor specifically: Patients showed significantly higher frequencies than controls for five TRBV segments, among them TRBV5-6, TRBV5-1 and TRBV20-1.

The antigens these receptors bind are not known. Sequences were obtained from blood. These receptor sequences come from a girl aged 2 to 9 with multiple sclerosis.

The V call is TRBV20-1, the J call TRBJ2-1; D may be TRBD2 (6 bases). Germline assignment: CDR1 DFQATT and CDR2 SNEGSKA (reference sequence). The CDR3 runs to 12 residues. V dropped 3 bases and J dropped 9 bases, with 12 bases sitting between them. CDR3: CSASGGNSEQFF. The CDR3, as DNA: TGCAGTGCTAGTGGGGGGAACAGTGAGCAGTTCTTC.

The V call is TRBV5-1, the J call TRBJ2-3; 10 positions match TRBD1. The CDR3 extends over 14 amino acids. The germline CDR1 and CDR2 sequences are SGHRS and YFSETQ. The junction had 3 bases not matched to a gene; V was cut back by 4 bases and J by 4 bases. Here the CDR3 reads CASSHGQGADTQYF. The CDR3 DNA reads TGCGCCAGCAGCCATGGACAGGGGGCAGATACGCAGTATTTT.

This clonotype turned up a few times. V gene TRBV7-2 combines with J gene TRBJ1-2; D gene unclear. Trimming removed 4 bases from V and 1 base from J, with 4 bases in between. The CDR3 totals 12 residues. Germline assignment: CDR1 SGHTA and CDR2 FQGNSA. CDR3 in amino acids: CASSSDNYGYTF. Here the CDR3 DNA reads TGTGCCAGCAGCTCCGATAACTATGGCTACACCTTC.

This chain connects TRBV7-3 to TRBJ2-3; 8 nucleotides agree with TRBD2. The CDR3 has 15 residues. Germline values: CDR1 SGHTA, CDR2 FQGTGA. V lost 6 bases and J lost 1; bases outside the gene matches: 6. In nucleotides, the CDR3 is TGTGCCAGCAGGTTGACTAGCGTCGGCACAGATACGCAGTATTTT. Encoded protein: CASRLTSVGTDTQYF.

This clonotype was seen a single time. Its ends do not fully match the called genes, so a read error is possible. This chain links TRBV5-5 with TRBJ2-1, with D perhaps matching TRBD1 or TRBD2 (5 bases each). CDR1 and CDR2 from the germline V gene are SGHKS and YYEKEE (reference sequence). This CDR3 region has 15 residues. CDR3 nucleotide sequence: TGTGCCAGCCGGTCCGGGGCAGAATCCTACAATGGGCAGTTCTTC. Translation gives CASRSGAESYNGQFF.

This clonotype was detected only a few times. One junction end does not reproduce the germline sequence, and a read error may be involved. The chain recombines TRBV5-1 with TRBJ2-1; a possible D gene is TRBD1 (5 bases). This CDR3 region has 13 residues. Germline CDR1 is SGHRS and CDR2 is YFSETQ. This CDR3 reads CASSLVQGNEQFF. The CDR3 nucleotides read TGTGCCAGCAGCTTAGTCCAGGGTAATGAGCAGTTCTTC.

There are a few counts of this clonotype. V usage is TRBV7-2 and J usage is TRBJ2-3, with 7 bases matching TRBD2. CDR3 length: 17 amino acids. The germline V gene has CDR1 SGHTA and CDR2 FQGNSA. With V trimmed by 5 bases and J by 3 bases, 14 bases remained unmatched. The CDR3 nucleotides read TGTGCCAGCAGCAGACCCTCGACTAGCATCATGACAGATACGCAGTATTTT. Amino acid sequence: CASSRPSTSIMTDTQYF.